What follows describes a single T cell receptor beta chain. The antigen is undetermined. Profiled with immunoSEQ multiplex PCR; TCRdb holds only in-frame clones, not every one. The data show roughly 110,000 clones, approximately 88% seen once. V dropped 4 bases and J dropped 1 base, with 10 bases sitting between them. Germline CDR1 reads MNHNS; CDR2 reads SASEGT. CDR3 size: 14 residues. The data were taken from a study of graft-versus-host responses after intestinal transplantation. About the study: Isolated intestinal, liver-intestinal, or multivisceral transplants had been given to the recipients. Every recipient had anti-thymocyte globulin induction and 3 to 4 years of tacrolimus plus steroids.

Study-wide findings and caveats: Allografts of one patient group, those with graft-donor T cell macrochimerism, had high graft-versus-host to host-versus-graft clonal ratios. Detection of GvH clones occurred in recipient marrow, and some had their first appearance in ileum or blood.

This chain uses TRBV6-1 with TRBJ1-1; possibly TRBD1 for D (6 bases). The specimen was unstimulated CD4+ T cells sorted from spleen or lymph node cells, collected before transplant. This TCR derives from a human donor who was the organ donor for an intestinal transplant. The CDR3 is CASSVATGNTEAFF. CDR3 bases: TGTGCCAGCAGTGTGGCGACAGGGAACACTGAAGCTTTCTTT.